The rows below give T cell receptor beta chains drawn from one sample of a study of blood T cells in healthy people across ages. TCRdb fed the 5' RACE reads into MiXCR, producing one record per CDR3 protein. Found here are about 810,000 distinct CDR3 sequences, about 36% of them singletons; the top ten hold approximately 13%. The sequencing input was blood. Every receptor here comes from a man between 18 and 29 years old in good health. CDR3s include the opening cysteine and the closing phenylalanine or tryptophan. Each record gives: CDR3 protein, CDR3 DNA, V gene, clone size, D gene, J gene. The D gene is left open where the match is weak. Rows give clone size only sometimes, using once, few, many, or a class for an expanded clone.

CASSRRGGQQYNEQYF	TGTGCCAGCAGCCGAAGGGGGGGGCAACAATACAATGAGCAGTACTTC	TRBV7-2	-	-	TRBJ2-7
CSVELGINYNEQFF	TGCAGCGTTGAACTGGGAATAAACTACAATGAGCAGTTCTTC	TRBV29-1	many	-	TRBJ2-1
CSVDHVGQQVSYGYTF	TGCAGCGTTGATCATGTCGGCCAGCAGGTTTCGTATGGCTACACCTTC	TRBV29-1	few	-	TRBJ1-2
CASRKDIQETQYF	TGCGCCAGCAGGAAGGACATCCAAGAGACCCAGTACTTC	TRBV5-1	few	-	TRBJ2-5
CSVGAARNTEAFF	TGCAGCGTTGGGGCAGCCCGAAACACTGAAGCTTTCTTT	TRBV29-1	few	-	TRBJ1-1
CASSQELAGHNEQFF	TGCGCCAGCAGCCAAGAACTAGCGGGGCACAATGAGCAGTTCTTC	TRBV4-1	many	TRBD2	TRBJ2-1
CASSHRKDQPQHF	TGCGCCAGCAGCCATAGGAAGGATCAGCCCCAGCATTTT	TRBV4-1	-	-	TRBJ1-5
CSARVGGAAYNEQFF	TGCAGTGCTAGAGTAGGAGGGGCGGCCTACAATGAGCAGTTCTTC	TRBV20-1	few	-	TRBJ2-1
CASRGSQVEKLFF	TGTGCCAGCAGGGGGAGCCAGGTTGAAAAACTGTTTTTT	TRBV2	-	-	TRBJ1-4
CASTLGRGNEAFF	TGTGCCAGCACCCTAGGGAGGGGAAATGAAGCTTTCTTT	TRBV6-5	-	-	TRBJ1-1
CASSQDGTAPEAFF	TGTGCCAGCAGCCAAGATGGGACAGCGCCTGAAGCTTTCTTT	TRBV3-1	few	TRBD1	TRBJ1-1
CASSQGSEQFF	TGTGCCAGCAGTCAGGGTAGTGAGCAGTTCTTC	TRBV6-2/TRBV6-3	many	-	TRBJ2-1
CASTSGTSINEQFF	TGTGCCAGCACCTCCGGGACTAGTATCAATGAGCAGTTCTTC	TRBV9	few	TRBD2	TRBJ2-1
CSARAPQGGVHNEQYF	TGCAGTGCTAGAGCCCCCCAGGGTGGGGTCCACAATGAGCAGTACTTC	TRBV20-1	-	-	TRBJ2-7
CASSQRYSGGTYNEQFF	TGCGCCAGCAGCCAACGTTATAGCGGGGGGACCTACAATGAGCAGTTCTTC	TRBV4-1	-	TRBD2	TRBJ2-1
CSAPSGPFNYGYTF	TGCAGTGCTCCCAGTGGACCTTTTAACTATGGCTACACCTTC	TRBV20-1	many	-	TRBJ1-2
CSARPGLAGGQQYF	TGCAGTGCTAGACCGGGACTAGCGGGGGGGCAGCAGTACTTC	TRBV20-1	-	TRBD2	TRBJ2-5
CASSEERGGKETQYF	TGTGCCAGCAGTGAGGAGCGGGGGGGCAAAGAGACCCAGTACTTC	TRBV2	few	TRBD2	TRBJ2-5
CASSYRGETQYF	TGTGCCAGCAGTTACCGCGGGGAGACCCAGTACTTC	TRBV6-2/TRBV6-3	many	-	TRBJ2-5
CSVVRNGYTF	TGCAGCGTTGTGAGGAATGGCTACACCTTC	TRBV29-1	-	-	TRBJ1-2
CSAARDRATEAFF	TGCAGTGCTGCCCGGGACAGGGCCACTGAAGCTTTCTTT	TRBV20-1	many	TRBD1	TRBJ1-1
CASSLSRAGGRHNSYEQYF	TGTGCCAGCAGCTTGTCCCGAGCGGGGGGCCGACACAACTCCTACGAGCAGTACTTC	TRBV5-6	-	TRBD2	TRBJ2-7
CASSLVEREKLFF	TGTGCCAGCAGCTTAGTGGAGAGAGAAAAACTGTTTTTT	TRBV7-2	few	-	TRBJ1-4
CSARSRDGGIYGYTF	TGCAGTGCTAGATCCCGGGACGGGGGGATCTATGGCTACACCTTC	TRBV20-1	few	-	TRBJ1-2
CASSPPEGAPWGGDTQYF	TGTGCCAGCAGCCCGCCCGAGGGGGCCCCTTGGGGTGGAGATACGCAGTATTTT	TRBV4-2	-	TRBD1	TRBJ2-3
CASSGDGTQYF	TGTGCCAGCAGTGGGGACGGGACCCAGTACTTC	TRBV2	few	-	TRBJ2-5
CASPYWGGEQYF	TGTGCCAGCCCCTATTGGGGGGGCGAGCAGTACTTC	TRBV21-1	few	-	TRBJ2-7
CASSGGLARAYEQYF	TGTGCCAGCAGCGGTGGCTTAGCGAGAGCCTACGAGCAGTACTTC	TRBV6-2/TRBV6-3	few	-	TRBJ2-7
CASTIRGTEAFF	TGTGCCAGCACCATAAGGGGAACTGAAGCTTTCTTT	TRBV12-3/TRBV12-4	-	-	TRBJ1-1
CSVEGSVNTDTQYF	TGCAGCGTTGAAGGGAGCGTTAACACAGATACGCAGTATTTT	TRBV29-1	-	-	TRBJ2-3
CASSYPTANQPQHF	TGTGCCAGCAGTTACCCGACAGCAAATCAGCCCCAGCATTTT	TRBV6-2/TRBV6-3	-	-	TRBJ1-5
CASSEGAGSYNEQFF	TGTGCCAGCAGTGAAGGGGCGGGCTCCTACAATGAGCAGTTCTTC	TRBV2	-	-	TRBJ2-1
CASSPLRTANTEAFF	TGTGCCAGCAGTCCTCTACGGACGGCGAACACTGAAGCTTTCTTT	TRBV6-2/TRBV6-3	-	-	TRBJ1-1
CASSGTSGGSNEQFF	TGTGCCAGCAGCGGGACTAGCGGGGGGTCCAATGAGCAGTTCTTC	TRBV7-2	many	TRBD2	TRBJ2-1
CSARETGRGVNEQFF	TGCAGTGCTAGGGAGACAGGCAGGGGGGTCAATGAGCAGTTCTTC	TRBV20-1	few	-	TRBJ2-1
CASSLGDREYTEAFF	TGCGCCAGCAGCTTGGGGGACAGGGAGTACACTGAAGCTTTCTTT	TRBV5-1	-	TRBD1	TRBJ1-1
CAISLSGGETQYF	TGTGCCATCAGTCTTAGCGGGGGTGAGACCCAGTACTTC	TRBV10-3	many	TRBD2	TRBJ2-5
CASSDGQGTGYTF	TGTGCCAGCAGTGATGGACAGGGTACTGGCTACACCTTC	TRBV6-1	-	TRBD1	TRBJ1-2
CATSRDEGYNQPQHF	TGTGCCACCAGCAGAGATGAAGGGTATAATCAGCCCCAGCATTTT	TRBV15	few	-	TRBJ1-5
CSARDPRTYGYTF	TGCAGTGCTAGAGATCCCCGGACTTATGGCTACACCTTC	TRBV20-1	many	-	TRBJ1-2
CASSDLQGKNQPQHF	TGTGCCAGCAGTGACTTGCAGGGGAAGAATCAGCCCCAGCATTTT	TRBV2	few	-	TRBJ1-5
CASLQGDYGYTF	TGTGCCAGCCTACAGGGAGACTATGGCTACACCTTC	TRBV12-3/TRBV12-4	few	-	TRBJ1-2
CASSWKNRAVGGYTF	TGTGCCAGCAGCTGGAAAAACAGGGCGGTCGGTGGCTACACCTTC	TRBV5-6	few	-	TRBJ1-2
CASSDTTSTDTQYF	TGTGCCAGCAGTGACACTACAAGCACAGATACGCAGTATTTT	TRBV6-2/TRBV6-3	-	-	TRBJ2-3
CSASGGQETQFF	TGCAGTGCTTCAGGGGGTCAAGAGACCCAGTTCTTC	TRBV20-1	-	TRBD1	TRBJ2-1
CASSEGQLNSPLHF	TGTGCCAGCAGTGAAGGGCAGCTTAATTCACCCCTCCACTTT	TRBV6-1	few	-	TRBJ1-6